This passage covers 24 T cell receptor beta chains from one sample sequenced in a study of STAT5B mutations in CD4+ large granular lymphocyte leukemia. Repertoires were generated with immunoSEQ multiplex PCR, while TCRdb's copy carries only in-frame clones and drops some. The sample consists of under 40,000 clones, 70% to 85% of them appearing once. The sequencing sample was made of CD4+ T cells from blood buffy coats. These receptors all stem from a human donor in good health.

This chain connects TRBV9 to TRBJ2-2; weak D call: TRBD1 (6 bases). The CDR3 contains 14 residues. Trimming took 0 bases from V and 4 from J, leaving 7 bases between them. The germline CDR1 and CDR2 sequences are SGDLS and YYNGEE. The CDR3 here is CASSVGGGTGELFF. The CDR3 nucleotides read TGTGCCAGCAGCGTAGGAGGGGGCACCGGGGAGCTGTTTTTT.

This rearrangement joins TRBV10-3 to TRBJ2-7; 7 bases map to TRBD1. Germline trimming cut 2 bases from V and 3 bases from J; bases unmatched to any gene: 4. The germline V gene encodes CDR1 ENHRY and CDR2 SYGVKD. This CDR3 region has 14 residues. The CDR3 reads CAISERQGDYEQYF. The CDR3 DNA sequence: TGTGCCATCAGTGAGCGTCAGGGGGACTACGAGCAGTACTTC.

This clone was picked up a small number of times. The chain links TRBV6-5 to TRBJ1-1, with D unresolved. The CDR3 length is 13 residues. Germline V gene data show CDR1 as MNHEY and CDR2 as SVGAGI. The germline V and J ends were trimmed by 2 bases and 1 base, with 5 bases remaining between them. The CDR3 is CASSYAPNTEAFF. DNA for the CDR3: TGTGCCAGCAGTTACGCACCGAACACTGAAGCTTTCTTT.

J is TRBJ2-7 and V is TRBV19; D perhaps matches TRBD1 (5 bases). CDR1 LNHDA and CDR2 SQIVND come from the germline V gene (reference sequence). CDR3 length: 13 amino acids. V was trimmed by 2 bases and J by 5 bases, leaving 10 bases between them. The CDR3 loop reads CASSITRVNEQYF. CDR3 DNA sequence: TGTGCCAGTAGTATAACCAGGGTAAACGAGCAGTACTTC.

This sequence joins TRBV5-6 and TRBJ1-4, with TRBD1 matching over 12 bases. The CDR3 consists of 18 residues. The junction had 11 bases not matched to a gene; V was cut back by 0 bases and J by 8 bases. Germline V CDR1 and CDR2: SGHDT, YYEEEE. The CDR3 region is CASSLAGDRGRHREKLFF. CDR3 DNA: TGTGCCAGCAGCTTGGCGGGGGACAGGGGGCGGCATCGCGAAAAACTGTTTTTT.

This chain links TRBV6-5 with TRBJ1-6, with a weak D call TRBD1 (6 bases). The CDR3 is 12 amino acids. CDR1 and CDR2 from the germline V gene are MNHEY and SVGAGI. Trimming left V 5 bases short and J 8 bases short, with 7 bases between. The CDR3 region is CASSHRDSPLHF. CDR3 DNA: TGTGCCAGCAGTCACAGGGATTCACCCCTCCACTTT.

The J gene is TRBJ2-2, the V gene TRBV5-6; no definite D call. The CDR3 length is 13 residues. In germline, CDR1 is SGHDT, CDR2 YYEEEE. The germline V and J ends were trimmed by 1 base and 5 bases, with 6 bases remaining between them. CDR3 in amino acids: CASSLFGTGELFF. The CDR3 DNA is TGTGCCAGCAGCTTGTTCGGGACCGGGGAGCTGTTTTTT. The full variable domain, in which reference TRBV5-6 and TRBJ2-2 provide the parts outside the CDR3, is DAGVTQSPTHLIKTRGQQVTLRCSPKSGHDTVSWYQQALGQGPQFIFQYYEEEERQRGNFPDRFSGHQFPNYSSELNVNALLLGDSALYLCASSLFGTGELFFGEGSRLTVL.

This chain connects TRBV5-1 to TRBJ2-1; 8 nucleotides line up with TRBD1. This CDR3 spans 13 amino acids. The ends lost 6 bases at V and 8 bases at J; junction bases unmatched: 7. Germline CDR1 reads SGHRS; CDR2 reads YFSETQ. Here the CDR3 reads CASNRDRSHEQFF. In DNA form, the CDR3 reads TGCGCCAGCAACCGGGACAGGTCTCATGAGCAGTTCTTC.

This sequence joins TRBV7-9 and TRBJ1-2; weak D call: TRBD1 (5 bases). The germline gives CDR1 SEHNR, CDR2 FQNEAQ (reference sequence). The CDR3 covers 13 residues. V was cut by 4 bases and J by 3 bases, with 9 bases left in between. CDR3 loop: CASSYQGDYGYTF. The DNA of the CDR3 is TGTGCCAGCAGCTATCAAGGGGACTATGGCTACACCTTC.

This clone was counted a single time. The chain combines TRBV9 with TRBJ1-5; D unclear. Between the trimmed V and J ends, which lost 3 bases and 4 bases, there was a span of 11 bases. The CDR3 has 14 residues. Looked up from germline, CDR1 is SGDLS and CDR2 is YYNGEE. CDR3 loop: CASSADGINQPQHF. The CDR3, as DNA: TGTGCCAGCAGCGCGGACGGGATAAATCAGCCCCAGCATTTT. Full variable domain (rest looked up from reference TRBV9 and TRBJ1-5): DSGVTQTPKHLITATGQRVTLRCSPRSGDLSVYWYQQSLDQGLQFLIQYYNGEERAKGNILERFSAQQFPDLHSELNLSSLELGDSALYFCASSADGINQPQHFGDGTRLSIL.

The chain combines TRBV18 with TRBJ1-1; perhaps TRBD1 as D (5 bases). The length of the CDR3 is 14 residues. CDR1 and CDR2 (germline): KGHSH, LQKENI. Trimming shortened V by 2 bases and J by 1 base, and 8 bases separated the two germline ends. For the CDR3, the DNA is TGTGCCAGCTCACCATCCCAGGGGAACACTGAAGCTTTCTTT. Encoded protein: CASSPSQGNTEAFF.

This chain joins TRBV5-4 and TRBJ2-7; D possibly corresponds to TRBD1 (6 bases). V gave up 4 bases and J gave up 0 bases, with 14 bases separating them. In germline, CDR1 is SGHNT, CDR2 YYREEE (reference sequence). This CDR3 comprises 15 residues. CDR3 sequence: CASSQTGTHSYEQYF. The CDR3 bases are TGTGCCAGCAGCCAAACCGGGACACACTCCTACGAGCAGTACTTC.

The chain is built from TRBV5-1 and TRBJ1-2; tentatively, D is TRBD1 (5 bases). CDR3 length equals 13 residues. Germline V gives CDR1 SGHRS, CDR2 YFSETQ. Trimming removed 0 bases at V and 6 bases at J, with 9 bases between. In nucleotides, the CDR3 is TGCGCCAGCAGCTTGGCCGTGACAGATGGCTACACCTTC. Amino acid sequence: CASSLAVTDGYTF.

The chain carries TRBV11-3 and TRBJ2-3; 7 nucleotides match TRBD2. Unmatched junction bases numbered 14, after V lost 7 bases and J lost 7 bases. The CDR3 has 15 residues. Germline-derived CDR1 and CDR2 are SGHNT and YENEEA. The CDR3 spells CASTPSGTGVNTQYF. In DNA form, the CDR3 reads TGTGCCAGCACTCCAAGCGGGACTGGTGTAAATACGCAGTATTTT.

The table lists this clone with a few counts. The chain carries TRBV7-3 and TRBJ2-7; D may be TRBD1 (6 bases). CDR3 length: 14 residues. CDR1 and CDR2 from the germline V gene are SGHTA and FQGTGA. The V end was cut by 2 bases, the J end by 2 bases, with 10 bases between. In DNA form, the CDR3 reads TGTGCCAGCAGCTTATCAGGACAGCCCTACGAGCAGTACTTC. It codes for CASSLSGQPYEQYF.

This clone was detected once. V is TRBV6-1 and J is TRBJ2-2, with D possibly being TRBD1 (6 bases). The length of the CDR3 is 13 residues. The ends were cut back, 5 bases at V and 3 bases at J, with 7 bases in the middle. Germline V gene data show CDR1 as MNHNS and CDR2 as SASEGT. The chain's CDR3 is CASSTGYTGELFF. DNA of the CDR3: TGTGCCAGCAGTACAGGGTACACCGGGGAGCTGTTTTTT.

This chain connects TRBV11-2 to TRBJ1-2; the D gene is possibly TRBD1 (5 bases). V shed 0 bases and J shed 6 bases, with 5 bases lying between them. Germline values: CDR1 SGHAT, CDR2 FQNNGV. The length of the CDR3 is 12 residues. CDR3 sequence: CASSLEGDGYTF. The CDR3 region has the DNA TGTGCCAGCAGCTTAGAAGGGGATGGCTACACCTTC.

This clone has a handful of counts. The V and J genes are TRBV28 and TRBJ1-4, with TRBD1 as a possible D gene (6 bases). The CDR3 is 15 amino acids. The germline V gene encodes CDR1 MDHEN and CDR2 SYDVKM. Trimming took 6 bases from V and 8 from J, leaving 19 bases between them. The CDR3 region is CASRRGGGKYEKLFF. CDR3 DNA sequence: TGTGCCAGCAGGAGGGGAGGGGGGAAGTACGAAAAACTGTTTTTT.

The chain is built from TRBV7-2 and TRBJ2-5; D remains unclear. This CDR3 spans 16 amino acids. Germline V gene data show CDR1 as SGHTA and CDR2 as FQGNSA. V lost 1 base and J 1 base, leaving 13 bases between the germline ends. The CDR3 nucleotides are TGTGCCAGCAGCTTAGGTGGCAGTTCCCGCCAAGAGACCCAGTACTTC. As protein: CASSLGGSSRQETQYF.

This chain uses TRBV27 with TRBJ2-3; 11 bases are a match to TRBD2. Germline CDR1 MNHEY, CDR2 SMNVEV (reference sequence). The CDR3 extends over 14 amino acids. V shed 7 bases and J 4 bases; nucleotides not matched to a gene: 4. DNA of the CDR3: TGTGCCAGCAAAGTAGCGGGAGGGCCAGATACGCAGTATTTT. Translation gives CASKVAGGPDTQYF.

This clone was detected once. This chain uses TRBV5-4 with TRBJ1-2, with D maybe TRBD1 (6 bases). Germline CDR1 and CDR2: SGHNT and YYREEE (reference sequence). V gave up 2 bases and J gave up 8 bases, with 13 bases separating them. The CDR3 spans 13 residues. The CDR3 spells CASSLTGLRGYTF. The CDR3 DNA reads TGTGCCAGCAGCTTAACAGGGCTTCGGGGCTACACCTTC.

CDR3 coding DNA: TGTGCCAGCAGCTTAGAAAGGGGGATCAACGAGCAGTACTTC. Protein sequence: CASSLERGINEQYF. V is TRBV11-2 and J is TRBJ2-7; D is possibly TRBD1 (6 bases). Germline CDR1 SGHAT, CDR2 FQNNGV. Trimming cost V 0 bases and J 5 bases, with 11 bases left between them. This CDR3 is built from 14 residues.

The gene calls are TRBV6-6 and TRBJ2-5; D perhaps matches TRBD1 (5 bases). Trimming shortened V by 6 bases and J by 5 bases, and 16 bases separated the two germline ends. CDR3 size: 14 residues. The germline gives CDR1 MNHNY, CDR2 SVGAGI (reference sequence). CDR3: CASRPPGRAETQYF. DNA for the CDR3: TGTGCCAGCAGGCCTCCGGGCAGGGCGGAGACCCAGTACTTC.

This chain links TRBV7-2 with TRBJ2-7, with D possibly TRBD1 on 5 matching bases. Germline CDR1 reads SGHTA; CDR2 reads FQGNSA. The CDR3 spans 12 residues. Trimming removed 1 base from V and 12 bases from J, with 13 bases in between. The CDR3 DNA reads TGTGCCAGCAGCTTAGAGGGGTGGCGCCCGTACTTC. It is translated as CASSLEGWRPYF.